This T cell receptor (beta chain) was obtained from a study of T cell responses to AZD1222 COVID-19 vaccine. Study-wide points: Reports indicate that nearly half of spike-specific TCRs are directed at unmutated variant regions.

Turning to this clone: Its cognate antigen is unknown.

The length of the CDR3 is 15 residues. CDR1 MDHEN and CDR2 SYDVKM come from the germline V gene. The V and J ends lost 6 bases and 5 bases, in that order; junction bases with no gene match: 9. The repertoire was sequenced with immunoSEQ multiplex PCR; TCRdb's copy has only in-frame clones and lacks some. The top ten hold 5.5% to 8.5% of the sample, which has 150,000 to 160,000 clones, about 85% seen once. This specimen was peripheral blood, taken after recovery from COVID-19. The rearrangement links TRBV28 to TRBJ1-2; 10 nucleotides match TRBD1. The clonotype was recovered from an adult who had recovered from COVID-19. The CDR3 protein is CASSGLTGGNYGYTF. The CDR3 DNA reads TGTGCCAGCAGCGGCCTGACAGGGGGCAATTATGGCTACACCTTC.